The 7 T cell receptor beta chains in this list originate from one sample, sequenced in a study of T-cell memory formation after mild COVID-19. TCRdb called the 5' RACE reads again in MiXCR, with one record for every CDR3 protein. Found here are around 250,000 distinct CDR3 sequences, 15% to 17% of them singletons; the top ten hold over 2%. Sequenced material: PBMCs or a T cell subset sorted from them (not recorded which). These receptors came from an adult woman who had mild COVID-19 (a few samples of this study predate the infection). Cell type and time point are not known.

This clonotype has only a few counts. The gene calls are TRBV12-3 or TRBV12-4 and TRBJ1-5; D not resolved. Trimming removed 1 base from V and 7 bases from J, with 8 bases in between. The CDR3 runs 13 residues. The CDR3: CASSLGNVQPQHF. The CDR3, as DNA: TGTGCCAGCAGTTTAGGGAATGTCCAGCCCCAGCATTTT.

The rearrangement joins TRBV15 to TRBJ1-1; 8 bases line up with TRBD1. The CDR3 length is 14 residues. The J segment lost 5 bases and the V segment lost 6 bases, leaving 8 bases of the junction unmatched. Germline V gives CDR1 LNHNV, CDR2 YYDKDF (reference sequence). The CDR3 DNA reads as TGTGCCACCAGATTCCGGACAGGGATGACTGAAGCTTTCTTT. Its translation: CATRFRTGMTEAFF.

This rearrangement joins TRBV21-1 to TRBJ2-1; the table's TRBD1 call for D was not verified on the DNA. TRBV21-1 is noted as a pseudogene. There are 18 residues in the CDR3. The CDR3 DNA follows: TGTGCCAGCAGCAAAGCCCAGTCGGTCTCCGGGGTTGTCAATGAGCAGTTCTTC. This gives the protein CASSKAQSVSGVVNEQFF.

This clonotype was counted a few times. V is TRBV24-1 and J is TRBJ1-4; 7 bases fit TRBD1. V shed 2 bases, J shed 9 bases, and the junction held 8 bases outside the gene matches. The CDR3 length is 15 residues. CDR1 and CDR2 (germline): KGHDR, SFDVKD. The chain's CDR3 is CATSDSRGTHKKLFF. CDR3 sequence (DNA): TGTGCCACCAGTGATTCCAGGGGGACTCATAAAAAACTGTTTTTT.

This clonotype came up a few times. The V call is TRBV6-5, the J call TRBJ2-1, with 11 bases matching TRBD2. The CDR3 is 17 residues long. The trim removed 4 bases at V and 9 bases at J, leaving 14 bases unmatched. CDR1 is MNHEY, CDR2 SVGAGI, per germline. The CDR3 coding sequence is TGTGCCAGCAGTTCGTCGACTAGCGGGGCCTTCGGCGGTGAGCAGTTCTTC. It translates to CASSSSTSGAFGGEQFF.

V gene TRBV10-3 combines with J gene TRBJ2-6; TRBD1 or TRBD2 may be the D gene (5 bases each). V was shortened by 0 bases and J by 3 bases, with 9 bases between the two germline ends. From germline, CDR1 is ENHRY and CDR2 SYGVKD. This CDR3 has 16 residues. The CDR3 bases are TGTGCCATCAGTGAGTCTGGGGGTAATGGGGCCAACGTCCTGACTTTC. As protein: CAISESGGNGANVLTF.

This clonotype turned up a few times. The gene calls are TRBV11-2 and TRBJ1-1, with D uncertain. The CDR3 loop spans 15 amino acids. CDR1 is SGHAT, CDR2 FQNNGV, per germline. Trimming removed 0 bases at V and 1 base at J, with 9 bases between. CDR3 nucleotides: TGTGCCAGCAGCTTAGACCCGGCACCGAACACTGAAGCTTTCTTT. It yields the protein CASSLDPAPNTEAFF.